These 6 T cell receptor beta chains came from one sample sequenced in a study of PD-1 blockade in classical Hodgkin lymphoma. No patient escaped relapse after autologous stem cell transplantation, and brentuximab vedotin exposure varied. Produced via immunoSEQ multiplex PCR; TCRdb's table is partial and in-frame only. The sample lists fewer than 90,000 clones, more than 85% occurring once. The sample was peripheral blood mononuclear cells (PBMCs), taken at baseline. All receptors come from a human donor with classical Hodgkin lymphoma.

The chain links TRBV10-3 to TRBJ2-1; D is perhaps TRBD1 (5 bases). From germline, CDR1 is ENHRY and CDR2 SYGVKD. Trimming left V 3 bases short and J 1 base short, with 10 bases between. The CDR3 totals 15 residues. CDR3 residues: CAISDGRTSYNEQFF. In DNA form, the CDR3 reads TGTGCCATCAGTGATGGGCGGACATCCTACAATGAGCAGTTCTTC.

This clone has a handful of counts. V gene TRBV4-1 combines with J gene TRBJ1-5; D is possibly TRBD1 (5 bases). Trimming shortened V by 1 base and J by 7 bases, and 11 bases separated the two germline ends. CDR1 and CDR2 from the germline V gene are MGHRA and YSYEKL. CDR3 length: 14 amino acids. The CDR3 DNA follows: TGCGCCAGCAGCCAAGGGGGCGCGGGGCAGCCCCAGCATTTT. This translates into CASSQGGAGQPQHF.

The chain links TRBV2 to TRBJ2-3, with 16 bases lining up with TRBD2. Trimming cost V 0 bases and J 14 bases; bases outside gene matches: 11. CDR3 length: 17 amino acids. Germline loops: CDR1 SNHLY, CDR2 FYNNEI. CDR3 protein: CASSEAPSGLAGGRRYF. CDR3 nucleotide sequence: TGTGCCAGCAGTGAAGCCCCCTCGGGACTAGCGGGGGGGCGGCGGTATTTT. The full variable domain, its missing parts supplied by reference TRBV2 and TRBJ2-3, is EPEVTQTPSHQVTQMGQEVILRCVPISNHLYFYWYRQILGQKVEFLVSFYNNEISEKSEIFDDQFSVERPDGSNFTLKIRSTKLEDSAMYFCASSEAPSGLAGGRRYFGPGTRLTVL.

The chain is built from TRBV5-1 and TRBJ1-5; D is perhaps TRBD1 (6 bases). V was pared by 0 bases and J by 4 bases, with 14 bases between. Per germline, CDR1 SGHRS and CDR2 YFSETQ. This CDR3 is built from 16 residues. The CDR3 sequence is CASSLGFQGLNQPQHF. In nucleotides, the CDR3 is TGCGCCAGCAGCTTGGGATTTCAGGGGCTGAATCAGCCCCAGCATTTT. Filled out from reference TRBV5-1 and TRBJ1-5, the complete variable domain reads KAGVTQTPRYLIKTRGQQVTLSCSPISGHRSVSWYQQTPGQGLQFLFEYFSETQRNKGNFPGRFSGRQFSNSRSEMNVSTLELGDSALYLCASSLGFQGLNQPQHFGDGTRLSIL.

DNA of the CDR3: TGTGCCAGCAGCTTATGGAGCGGGAGTGTCGATGAGCAGTTCTTC. Protein: CASSLWSGSVDEQFF. The chain recombines TRBV7-3 with TRBJ2-1, with 8 bases matching TRBD2. The V and J ends lost 2 bases and 8 bases, in that order; junction bases with no gene match: 8. CDR1 is SGHTA and CDR2 is FQGTGA in the germline V gene. This CDR3 contains 15 residues. Full variable domain (outside the CDR3, taken from reference TRBV7-3 and TRBJ2-1): GAGVSQTPSNKVTEKGKYVELRCDPISGHTALYWYRQSLGQGPEFLIYFQGTGAADDSGLPNDRFFAVRPEGSVSTLKIQRTERGDSAVYLCASSLWSGSVDEQFFGPGTRLTVL.

The rearrangement links TRBV7-8 to TRBJ2-7; 8 bases map to TRBD2. The CDR3 covers 14 residues. Trimming cost V 1 base and J 3 bases; bases outside gene matches: 2. CDR1 and CDR2 (germline): SGHVS, FQNEAQ. The CDR3 region is CASSLGREVYEQYF. As DNA, the CDR3 is TGTGCCAGCAGCTTAGGGCGGGAGGTCTACGAGCAGTACTTC.